This T cell receptor (beta chain) was profiled in a study of vaccination and CD4 T cells after COVID-19 (dated by TCRdb to the early 2020s). At the level of the whole study: Convalescent patients had a positive SARS-CoV-2 result on nasal swab PCR, and of these patients, about ten had mild disease and one had severe disease. The convalescent cohort comprised six males and four females, including two Hispanic individuals, seven Caucasians, two Asians and one multiracial person. Each participant got two doses of either the Pfizer-BioNTech BNT162b2 vaccine (n=8) or the Moderna mRNA-1273 vaccine (n=2). Post-COVID blood samples were collected from convalescent patients a median of roughly 100 days after diagnosis, with a range of about 35 to 170 days. The time from the second vaccine dose to post-vaccine blood sampling had a median of around 72 days and ranged from about 14 to 250 days. For three convalescent patients, samples were collected at an early post-vaccination timepoint (day 14) as well as at a late post-vaccination timepoint (days 161 to 241). In 10 COVID-19 convalescent patients and several infection-naive healthy vaccine recipients, the spike-specific CD4+ TCR repertoire before mRNA vaccination was compared with the repertoire after mRNA vaccination.

In the paper's terms, the time point label means: late sampling 161 to 241 days after vaccination in a few convalescent patients. The positive SARS-CoV-2 PCR tests of the convalescent patients were dated from March to December 2020, before the Alpha, Beta and Delta variants emerged in the United States. Ficoll-Paque Plus gradient centrifugation was used to isolate PBMCs from whole blood, and the isolated PBMCs were then either used fresh or cryopreserved at -140C. The method was PCR. TCRdb shows the sequencer as Illumina iSeq 100. As for the authors' bioinformatics: Non-productive sequences were filtered out, and CDR3s that did not start with C, did not end with F or W, or were shorter than 7 amino acids were discarded. Using R version 3.6.1, CDR3 homology was evaluated through Levenshtein distances (stringdist) along with unrooted phylogenetic trees (ape). TCRdb passed the public sequencing reads through fastp at Q25 and MiXCR, retaining productive beta sequences. When rows share a CDR3 protein, they turn into one entry using the most common DNA and genes. For this entry, the V and J calls and clone size follow TCRdb and not the study's own pipeline. Within this sample are about 36,000 distinct CDR3 sequences, with 36% of them counted one time only. The top ten constitute 5% to 6.5% of the sample.

As regards this clonotype: Its antigen is unknown. No clone much larger than this one lies a single base away; base qualities are absent.

Broader findings and caveats from the paper: Of the vaccine-specific clones found in convalescent patients, nearly all (304 of 307) were mono-reactive for SARS-CoV-2 spike instead of being cross-reactive with common cold coronaviruses. Although the median number of SARS-CoV-2-reactive clonotypes went up from around 19 after infection to 30 to 45 after vaccination, the increase was not significant. The number of convalescent patients in the study was relatively small, and the study did not examine early timepoints following natural infection. Among convalescent patients, a median about 90% of the SARS-CoV-2-reactive clones seen after vaccination appeared only after vaccination, which suggests priming specific to the vaccine.

CDR3 length: 15 amino acids, cysteine to phenylalanine. CDR3 DNA is the only sequence kept; it has 45 bases, read in frame from the first base. V was cut back by 3 bases and J by 5 bases, leaving a gap of 15 bases between them. From the germline V gene, CDR1 is KGHDR and CDR2 is SFDVKD. The sequencing used CD4+ T cells from blood, collected about 7 months after SARS-CoV-2 vaccination. The source of this sequence is a human donor who had recovered from COVID-19. In this chain, TRBV24-1 is recombined with TRBJ2-5; the D element might be TRBD1 or TRBD2, as each aligns at 5 bases. The sequenced DNA is TGTGCCACCAGTGATAAGGGACGGGTTTGGGAGACCCAGTACTTC. Its protein reads: CATSDKGRVWETQYF.